Below, 6 T cell receptor beta chains from the same sample are listed, as sequenced in a study of CXCR3-negative and CXCR3-positive naive CD8 T cells. Study-level points and caveats: Naive cells positive for CXCR3 carried more hydrophobic TRB CDR3s than CXCR3-negative ones.

Preparation of TRB cDNA libraries relied on 5' RACE carrying UMI labels. After re-calling the 5' RACE reads, TCRdb lists one entry per CDR3 protein, DNA absent. This listing includes 150,000 to 180,000 distinct CDR3 sequences. Which antigens these TCRs recognize remains unknown. The sample taken for sequencing was naive CXCR3+ CD8+ T cells from blood. Regarding subset: CD45RO-CCR7+CD27+CD95- naive CD8+ T cells expressing CXCR3 (TNR3+). These receptors all stem from a human donor in good health. Some clones in this sample may be carry-over from other donors' samples.

This rearrangement joins TRBV7-3 to TRBJ1-2; TCRdb's D call, TRBD1, is unchecked because there is no DNA. Germline V CDR1 and CDR2: SGHTA, FQGTGA. This CDR3 has 13 amino acids. The CDR3 reads CASSLQGWNGYTF.

The chain carries TRBV7-9 and TRBJ2-5; TCRdb lists TRBD2, though no DNA is available to test this call. Germline V gene data show CDR1 as SEHNR and CDR2 as FQNEAQ (reference sequence). This CDR3 is 16 amino acids long. CDR3 amino acids: CASSTLAGGLQETQYF.

This chain links TRBV29-1 with TRBJ2-7; TCRdb designates TRBD2, a call that cannot be tested without DNA. CDR3 length: 12 residues. Germline values: CDR1 SQVTM, CDR2 ANQGSEA. The CDR3 region is CSVGSRGDEQYF.

The chain has TRBV28 and TRBJ2-2; TCRdb reports TRBD1, a call that lacks DNA to check it against. The length of the CDR3 is 18 residues. Germline-derived CDR1 and CDR2 are MDHEN and SYDVKM. The CDR3 protein is CASSPTPRTGGRAGELFF.

The V call is TRBV5-5, the J call TRBJ2-7. Germline V CDR1 and CDR2: SGHKS, YYEKEE (reference sequence). The CDR3 consists of 11 residues. CDR3 sequence: CASSDKYEQYF.

The chain recombines TRBV9 with TRBJ2-6; the D call of TRBD2 rests on TCRdb alone, since no DNA is present to check it. The CDR3 contains 17 residues. Germline assignment: CDR1 SGDLS and CDR2 YYNGEE. This CDR3 is CASSVARAFSGANVLTF. Combining the CDR3 with reference TRBV9 and TRBJ2-6 gives the whole variable domain DSGVTQTPKHLITATGQRVTLRCSPRSGDLSVYWYQQSLDQGLQFLIQYYNGEERAKGNILERFSAQQFPDLHSELNLSSLELGDSALYFCASSVARAFSGANVLTFGAGSRLTVL.